The clone carrying this TCR beta chain was detected only a few times. Its antigen is currently unknown. These data belong to a study of blood T cells in healthy people across ages. With a J-beta primer mix and a sample-barcoded 5' primer, a second PCR ran about 7 to 11 cycles. Using its own MiXCR run on the 5' RACE reads, TCRdb lists one record per CDR3 protein. In the table there are roughly 550,000 distinct CDR3 sequences, about 24% of which are singletons. CDR3 size: 15 residues. CDR1 is SGHVS, CDR2 FQNEAQ, per germline. V was pared by 5 bases and J by 2 bases, with 3 bases of the junction left unmatched. Study conclusions and caveats: Expanded clonotype shifts may have been confounded, as the donors had an unknown CMV status. Strongly correlated with naive T cell percentage was TCR beta diversity.

These data were likewise used in another study, on T cells of mothers and their children.

The chain recombines TRBV7-8 with TRBJ2-6; 7 bases are a match to TRBD1. Sequenced material: blood. This TCR was recovered from a boy aged 5-17 years in good health. This chain's CDR3 is CASSVDRAGANVLTF. DNA of the CDR3: TGTGCCAGCAGCGTCGACAGGGCTGGGGCCAACGTCCTGACTTTC.